This T cell receptor (beta chain) derives from a study of blood T cell repertoires in COVID-19. Study in general: Italy, Spain and the United States were the sources of the convalescent and acute COVID-19 samples. PBMCs, B-cell-depleted T cells, or T cells provided the cDNA or gDNA that made up the material.

Methods used by the authors: Nucleated cell number was recorded as an estimate derived from reference gene primer amplification. Sequencing was performed with immunoSEQ multiplex PCR; in TCRdb, only in-frame clones are kept and a portion is missing. D and trimming were read from the DNA, whereas the V and J calls and clone size are those reported in that table. The top ten clones hold over 6% of a sample with 65,000 to 85,000 clones, around nine tenths of them seen once. Trimming removed 1 base from V and 6 bases from J, with 13 bases in between. The germline gives CDR1 LNHDA, CDR2 SQIVND (reference sequence). The CDR3 contains 15 residues.

Sequencing input: peripheral blood. The chain is built from TRBV19 and TRBJ1-5; a possible D gene is TRBD1 (5 bases). The receptor comes from a man older than 75 with COVID-19, enrolled during active disease. CDR3 bases: TGTGCCAGTAGTATAGGTAGCAGGGCCGTTCAGCCCCAGCATTTT. Its translation is CASSIGSRAVQPQHF.